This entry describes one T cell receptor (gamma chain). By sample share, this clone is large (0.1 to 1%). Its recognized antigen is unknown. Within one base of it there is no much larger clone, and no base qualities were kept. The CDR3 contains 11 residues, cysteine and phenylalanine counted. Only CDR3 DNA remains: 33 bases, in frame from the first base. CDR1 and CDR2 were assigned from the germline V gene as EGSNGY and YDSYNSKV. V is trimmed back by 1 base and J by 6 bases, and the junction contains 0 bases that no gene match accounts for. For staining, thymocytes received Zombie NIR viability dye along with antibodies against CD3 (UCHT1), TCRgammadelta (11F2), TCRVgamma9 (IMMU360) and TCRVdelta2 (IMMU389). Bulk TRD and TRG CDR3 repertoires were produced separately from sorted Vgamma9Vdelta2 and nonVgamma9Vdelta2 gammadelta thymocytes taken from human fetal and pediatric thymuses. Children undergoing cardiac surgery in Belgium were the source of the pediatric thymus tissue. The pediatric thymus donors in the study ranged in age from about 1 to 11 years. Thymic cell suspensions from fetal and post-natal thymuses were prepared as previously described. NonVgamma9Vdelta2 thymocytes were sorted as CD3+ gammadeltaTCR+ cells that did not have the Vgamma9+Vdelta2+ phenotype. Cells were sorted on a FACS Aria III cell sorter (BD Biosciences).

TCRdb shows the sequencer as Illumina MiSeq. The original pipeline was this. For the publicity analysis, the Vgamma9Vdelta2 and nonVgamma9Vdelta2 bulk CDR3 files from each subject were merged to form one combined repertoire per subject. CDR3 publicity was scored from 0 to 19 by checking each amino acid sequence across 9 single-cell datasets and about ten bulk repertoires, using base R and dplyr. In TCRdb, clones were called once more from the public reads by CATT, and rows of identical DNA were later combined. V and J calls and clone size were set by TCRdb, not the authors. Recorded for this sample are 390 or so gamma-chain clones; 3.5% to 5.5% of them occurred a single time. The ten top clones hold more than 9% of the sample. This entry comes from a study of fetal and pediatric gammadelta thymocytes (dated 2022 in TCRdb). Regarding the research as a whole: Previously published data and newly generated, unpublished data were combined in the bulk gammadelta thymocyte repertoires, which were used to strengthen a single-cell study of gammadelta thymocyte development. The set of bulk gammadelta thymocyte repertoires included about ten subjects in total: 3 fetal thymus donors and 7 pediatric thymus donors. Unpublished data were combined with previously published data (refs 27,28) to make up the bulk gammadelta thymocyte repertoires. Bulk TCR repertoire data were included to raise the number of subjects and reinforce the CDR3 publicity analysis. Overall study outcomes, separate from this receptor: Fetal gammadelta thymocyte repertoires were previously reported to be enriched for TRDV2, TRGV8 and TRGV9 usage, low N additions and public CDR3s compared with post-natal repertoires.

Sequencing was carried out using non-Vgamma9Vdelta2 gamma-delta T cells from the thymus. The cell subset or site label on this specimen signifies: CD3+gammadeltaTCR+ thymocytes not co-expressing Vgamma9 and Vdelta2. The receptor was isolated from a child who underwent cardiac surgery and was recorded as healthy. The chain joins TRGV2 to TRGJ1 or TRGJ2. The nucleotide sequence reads TGTGCCACCTGGGACGGTTATAAGAAACTCTTT. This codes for CATWDGYKKLF.